This T cell receptor (beta chain) was captured by sequencing in a study of OX40 agonist ivuxolimab in advanced cancers. On the study more broadly: The patients got ivuxolimab, which is an agonistic anti-OX40 (CD134) antibody.

With respect to this clone: Its antigen is as yet unknown.

Sequencing used immunoSEQ multiplex PCR; TCRdb keeps in-frame clones, though not all of them. The sample contains more than 70,000 clones, roughly 81% of which appear only once. Trimming took 5 bases from V and 3 from J; bases not matched to a gene: 3. Germline values: CDR1 SGHAT, CDR2 FQNNGV. The CDR3 runs 15 residues. Findings and limits, study-wide: Part of the nonresponder group also had normalized T-cell clonal expansion that was low.

No patient had autoimmune disease or received systemic immunosuppression. The TCR comes from an adult with an advanced solid tumor such as melanoma, head and neck, liver or kidney cancer. This chain uses TRBV11-2 with TRBJ2-1; 11 bases are shared with TRBD2. The source material was CD4+ or CD8+ T cells sorted from blood, sampled in a trial of the OX40 agonist ivuxolimab. The CDR3 nucleotides read TGTGCCAGCAGCCTAGCGGGAGGTTTCTACAATGAGCAGTTCTTC. This codes for CASSLAGGFYNEQFF. The variable domain in full, with the rest retrieved from reference TRBV11-2 and TRBJ2-1, is EAGVAQSPRYKIIEKRQSVAFWCNPISGHATLYWYQQILGQGPKLLIQFQNNGVVDDSQLPKDRFSAERLKGVDSTLKIQPAKLEDSAVYLCASSLAGGFYNEQFFGPGTRLTVL.